This T cell receptor (beta chain) was sequenced in a study of OX40 agonist ivuxolimab in advanced cancers. The overall study: Those enrolled were 82.7% male, with a mean age of 60 years and ages from roughly 20 to 85. People who had prior anti-PD-1, anti-PD-L1 or anti-CTLA-4 therapy could take part, and about 37% had some. Study-wide points: Those patients achieving a partial response at 0.1-3.0 mg/kg showed among the lowest clonal expansion.

The table came from immunoSEQ multiplex PCR; TCRdb's copy has only in-frame clones and leaves some out. The sample includes tens of thousands of clones, more than 75% of them seen just once. In the case of this clone: What it recognizes is unknown.

This CDR3 has 16 residues. Germline CDR1 SGHRS, CDR2 YFSETQ. V gave up 0 bases and J gave up 4 bases; unmatched junction bases: 8. The material was CD4+ or CD8+ T cells sorted from blood, obtained in a trial of the OX40 agonist ivuxolimab. The sequence derives from an adult with an advanced solid tumor such as melanoma, head and neck, liver or kidney cancer. This chain joins TRBV5-1 and TRBJ2-7; 9 bases agree with TRBD2. DNA for the CDR3: TGCGCCAGCAGCTTGGAGGGTAGCGGGGGATCTTACGAGCAGTACTTC. The encoded protein is CASSLEGSGGSYEQYF.